Presented here are 2 T cell receptor beta chains from one specimen sequenced in a study of cytomegalovirus exposure and HLA in healthy donors. Some clones are missing from TCRdb's copy, which holds only in-frame ones; the method was immunoSEQ multiplex PCR. In the table there are more than 85,000 clones, roughly 89% of which are singletons. The material sequenced was PBMCs. The receptors derive from a woman between 18 and 29 years old in good health and CMV-seronegative.

CDR3 nucleotide sequence: TGTGCCACCAGCAGAGATGGACTAGCGGACTCCTACGAGCAGTACTTC. Its protein product is CATSRDGLADSYEQYF. This sequence joins TRBV15 and TRBJ2-7, with 10 bases identical to TRBD2. Trimming at V came to 0 bases and at J to 0 bases, leaving 2 bases not matched to a gene. CDR1 and CDR2 (germline): LNHNV, YYDKDF (reference sequence). The CDR3 spans 16 residues.

This chain connects TRBV5-4 to TRBJ2-2, with 7 bases matching TRBD1. Germline CDR1 reads SGHNT; CDR2 reads YYREEE (reference sequence). The CDR3 has 12 residues. J gave up 6 bases and V 5 bases, and 1 base lay outside the gene matches. The CDR3 sequence is CASRRGPGELFF. CDR3 bases: TGTGCCAGCAGGAGGGGGCCCGGGGAGCTGTTTTTT.